This is a list of T cell receptor beta chains from one sample in a study of cytomegalovirus exposure and HLA in healthy donors. Assay: immunoSEQ multiplex PCR; the TCRdb copy retains only in-frame clones and omits some. The sample has 120,000 or so clones, around three quarters seen once; the top ten hold under 3.5%. Sequenced: PBMCs. The receptors were gathered from a woman between 45 and 60 years old in good health and CMV-seronegative. The CDR3 runs from the conserved cysteine through the conserved F or W. A D gene is named only where the DNA matches it firmly. The size of a clone is reported for some rows only, either as once, few or many, or as a class for expanded clones.

CDR3nt: TGTGCCAGCAGCCCGGACAGGGCCGGCGAACCTCAGTACTTC
CDR3aa: CASSPDRAGEPQYF
v_gene: TRBV6-6
d_gene: TRBD1
abundance: few
j_gene: TRBJ2-4

CDR3nt: TGTGCCAGCAGCCCCCCAGCGGGGGCTTTTTACAATGAGCAGTTCTTC
CDR3aa: CASSPPAGAFYNEQFF
v_gene: TRBV14
d_gene: TRBD2
abundance: few
j_gene: TRBJ2-1

CDR3nt: TGTGCCAGCAGCCCGGTGGGAGGTCTGAACACTGAAGCTTTCTTT
CDR3aa: CASSPVGGLNTEAFF
v_gene: TRBV5-6
d_gene: NA
abundance: NA
j_gene: TRBJ1-1

CDR3nt: TGTGCCAGCAGTGATCTCTTTGGCGGAGAAGCTTTCTTT
CDR3aa: CASSDLFGGEAFF
v_gene: TRBV6-1
d_gene: NA
abundance: NA
j_gene: TRBJ1-1

CDR3nt: TGTGCCAGCAGCATGAGAAGCCCCACTCTCTATGGCTACACCTTC
CDR3aa: CASSMRSPTLYGYTF
v_gene: TRBV13
d_gene: NA
abundance: NA
j_gene: TRBJ1-2

CDR3nt: TGTGCCAGTAGGGCACTAAGCTTAAATGAGCAGTTCTTC
CDR3aa: CASRALSLNEQFF
v_gene: TRBV19
d_gene: NA
abundance: once
j_gene: TRBJ2-1

CDR3nt: TGTTCCAGCAGCCCCGGCTGGGGCGAGAACACTGAAGCTTTCTTT
CDR3aa: CSSSPGWGENTEAFF
v_gene: TRBV7-9
d_gene: NA
abundance: NA
j_gene: TRBJ1-1

CDR3nt: TGTGCCAGTAGTATAAGGCTAGCGGGAGGGCCTAGCACAGATACGCAGTATTTT
CDR3aa: CASSIRLAGGPSTDTQYF
v_gene: TRBV19
d_gene: TRBD2
abundance: NA
j_gene: TRBJ2-3

CDR3nt: TGCGCCAGCAGCATTGGTACAGGACAGTTGAACACTGAAGCTTTCTTT
CDR3aa: CASSIGTGQLNTEAFF
v_gene: TRBV5-1
d_gene: NA
abundance: few
j_gene: TRBJ1-1

CDR3nt: TGTGCCACCAGGACAGATTATAATTCACCCCTCCACTTT
CDR3aa: CATRTDYNSPLHF
v_gene: TRBV15
d_gene: NA
abundance: NA
j_gene: TRBJ1-6

CDR3nt: TGTGCCAGCAGCCGACAGGGGGGGACCTACGAGCAGTACTTC
CDR3aa: CASSRQGGTYEQYF
v_gene: TRBV2
d_gene: TRBD1
abundance: once
j_gene: TRBJ2-7

CDR3nt: TGTGCCAGTAGGAGACAGGGGGCGGGGAATGAGCAGTTCTTC
CDR3aa: CASRRQGAGNEQFF
v_gene: TRBV19
d_gene: TRBD1
abundance: NA
j_gene: TRBJ2-1

CDR3nt: TGTGCCAGCTCACCATTCCGGGACAGGGGGGAGAACACTGAAGCTTTCTTT
CDR3aa: CASSPFRDRGENTEAFF
v_gene: TRBV18
d_gene: TRBD1
abundance: NA
j_gene: TRBJ1-1

CDR3nt: TGTGCCAGCAGGTCCGGTAACCAAGAGACCCAGTACTTC
CDR3aa: CASRSGNQETQYF
v_gene: TRBV11-2
d_gene: NA
abundance: NA
j_gene: TRBJ2-5

CDR3nt: TGTGCCAGCAGCGCCCCTGCTAGCGGGAGTAAAAATGAGCAGTTCTTC
CDR3aa: CASSAPASGSKNEQFF
v_gene: TRBV11-1
d_gene: TRBD2
abundance: NA
j_gene: TRBJ2-1

CDR3nt: TGTTCCAGCAGCCCATCCCTAGCGGGAGGGCTTTGGGATGAGCAGTTCTTC
CDR3aa: CSSSPSLAGGLWDEQFF
v_gene: TRBV7-9
d_gene: TRBD2
abundance: NA
j_gene: TRBJ2-1

CDR3nt: TGTGCCAGCAGCCAGACTAGCGTAGAGCCCGGGGAGCTGTTTTTT
CDR3aa: CASSQTSVEPGELFF
v_gene: TRBV4-2
d_gene: TRBD2
abundance: NA
j_gene: TRBJ2-2

CDR3nt: TGCGCCAGCAGCCAAGTTCATCCGGGAGGTTCCTACGAGCAGTACTTC
CDR3aa: CASSQVHPGGSYEQYF
v_gene: TRBV4-1
d_gene: TRBD2
abundance: NA
j_gene: TRBJ2-7

CDR3nt: TGTGCCTGGACTACGCAGGGGAGTGAGCAGTTCTTC
CDR3aa: CAWTTQGSEQFF
v_gene: TRBV30
d_gene: NA
abundance: NA
j_gene: TRBJ2-1

CDR3nt: TGTGCCAGCAGCTCGGGACTAGCGGGTGACACAGATACGCAGTATTTT
CDR3aa: CASSSGLAGDTDTQYF
v_gene: TRBV7-3
d_gene: TRBD2
abundance: NA
j_gene: TRBJ2-3

CDR3nt: TGCAGTGCTAGTGAGGCGGTGAAGGAGTATTTT
CDR3aa: CSASEAVKEYF
v_gene: TRBV20-1
d_gene: NA
abundance: few
j_gene: TRBJ2-3

CDR3nt: TGTGCCACCAGCAGAGATTTGGAGACCTACGAGCAGTACTTC
CDR3aa: CATSRDLETYEQYF
v_gene: TRBV15
d_gene: NA
abundance: few
j_gene: TRBJ2-7

CDR3nt: TGTGCCAGCTCACCACCTGGATCAGCGGGAGTACGGACTGAGCAGTTCTTC
CDR3aa: CASSPPGSAGVRTEQFF
v_gene: TRBV18
d_gene: TRBD2
abundance: few
j_gene: TRBJ2-1

CDR3nt: TGCAGCGTTGTAATTGGGGGCGTCTACTCAAGCTCCTACGAGCAGTACTTC
CDR3aa: CSVVIGGVYSSSYEQYF
v_gene: TRBV29-1
d_gene: NA
abundance: NA
j_gene: TRBJ2-7

CDR3nt: TGTGCCAGCAGCCACGGGGGGGACTACAATGAGCAGTTCTTC
CDR3aa: CASSHGGDYNEQFF
v_gene: TRBV11-1
d_gene: TRBD2
abundance: NA
j_gene: TRBJ2-1

CDR3nt: TGTGCCAGCAGCCTCCTGTCGGGGGAGGGGTCCTACGAGCAGTACTTC
CDR3aa: CASSLLSGEGSYEQYF
v_gene: TRBV7-9
d_gene: TRBD2
abundance: NA
j_gene: TRBJ2-7

CDR3nt: TGTGCCTGGACTTCAGGTTCTAGCACAGATACGCAGTATTTT
CDR3aa: CAWTSGSSTDTQYF
v_gene: TRBV30
d_gene: NA
abundance: NA
j_gene: TRBJ2-3

CDR3nt: TGTGCCAGCAGCCCACTAGTCGGGGCGCAGTATTTT
CDR3aa: CASSPLVGAQYF
v_gene: TRBV2
d_gene: NA
abundance: few
j_gene: TRBJ2-3

CDR3nt: TGTGCCAGCAGTTTTAGAAAATCCGGAAACACCATATATTTT
CDR3aa: CASSFRKSGNTIYF
v_gene: TRBV28
d_gene: NA
abundance: NA
j_gene: TRBJ1-3

CDR3nt: TGTGCCAGCAGGGTAGCGGGAGAATGGAATGAGCAGTTCTTC
CDR3aa: CASRVAGEWNEQFF
v_gene: TRBV6-1
d_gene: TRBD2
abundance: NA
j_gene: TRBJ2-1

CDR3nt: TGTGCCAGTAGCGTCAACAGGGGGACGGAGACCCAGTACTTC
CDR3aa: CASSVNRGTETQYF
v_gene: TRBV19
d_gene: TRBD1
abundance: NA
j_gene: TRBJ2-5

CDR3nt: TGCAGCGTTGTGGCGGTCTACAATGAGCAGTTCTTC
CDR3aa: CSVVAVYNEQFF
v_gene: TRBV29-1
d_gene: NA
abundance: NA
j_gene: TRBJ2-1

CDR3nt: TGCAGCGTCCTGAGCGGGAATCGGAATGAGCAGTTCTTC
CDR3aa: CSVLSGNRNEQFF
v_gene: TRBV29-1
d_gene: TRBD2
abundance: few
j_gene: TRBJ2-1

CDR3nt: TGTGCCAGCAGTGATACAGGGTTGAGTGGCTACACCTTC
CDR3aa: CASSDTGLSGYTF
v_gene: TRBV28
d_gene: NA
abundance: NA
j_gene: TRBJ1-2

CDR3nt: TGTGCCAGCAGCTTAGCAGGGAACCTGAACACTGAAGCTTTCTTT
CDR3aa: CASSLAGNLNTEAFF
v_gene: TRBV2
d_gene: NA
abundance: few
j_gene: TRBJ1-1

CDR3nt: TGTGCCAGCAGCTGGCGGAGTTCAGATACGCAGTATTTT
CDR3aa: CASSWRSSDTQYF
v_gene: TRBV5-8
d_gene: NA
abundance: NA
j_gene: TRBJ2-3

CDR3nt: TGTGCCAGCAGCCCCGGGACAAGGGAGCAGTACTTC
CDR3aa: CASSPGTREQYF
v_gene: TRBV7-2
d_gene: NA
abundance: once
j_gene: TRBJ2-5

CDR3nt: TGTGCCAGCAGCTTTGGACAGGGAGACTACACCTTC
CDR3aa: CASSFGQGDYTF
v_gene: TRBV7-9
d_gene: TRBD1
abundance: NA
j_gene: TRBJ1-2

CDR3nt: TGTGCCACCCCTAGCGGTTGGGAAACCCAGTACTTC
CDR3aa: CATPSGWETQYF
v_gene: TRBV14
d_gene: TRBD2
abundance: NA
j_gene: TRBJ2-5

CDR3nt: TGCGCCAGCAGCCAGGGGACTAGCGGACCCTTGTCGCAGTTCTTC
CDR3aa: CASSQGTSGPLSQFF
v_gene: TRBV4-3
d_gene: TRBD2
abundance: few
j_gene: TRBJ2-1

CDR3nt: TGTGCCAGCAGCCCTATAGCGGGAGGGAGGGGAGAGCAGTACTTC
CDR3aa: CASSPIAGGRGEQYF
v_gene: TRBV7-2
d_gene: TRBD2
abundance: NA
j_gene: TRBJ2-7

CDR3nt: TGTGCCAGCAGTTTGTTGAGCGAGGCCACCGGGGAGCTGTTTTTT
CDR3aa: CASSLLSEATGELFF
v_gene: TRBV6-5
d_gene: NA
abundance: NA
j_gene: TRBJ2-2

CDR3nt: TGCGCCAGCAGCTCTGTATGGGACAGGGGCTCGGTCGAGCAGTACTTC
CDR3aa: CASSSVWDRGSVEQYF
v_gene: TRBV5-1
d_gene: TRBD1
abundance: once
j_gene: TRBJ2-7

CDR3nt: TGTGCCTGGAGACCGAAAAGTCGGGGGGAAAAACTGTTTTTT
CDR3aa: CAWRPKSRGEKLFF
v_gene: TRBV30
d_gene: NA
abundance: NA
j_gene: TRBJ1-4

CDR3nt: TGTGCCAGCAGTCTCAGGGGGGGCTACACCTTC
CDR3aa: CASSLRGGYTF
v_gene: TRBV28
d_gene: TRBD1
abundance: few
j_gene: TRBJ1-2

CDR3nt: TGTGCCAGTAGATCTGGGAGGAGGAAGGAGACCCAGTACTTC
CDR3aa: CASRSGRRKETQYF
v_gene: TRBV19
d_gene: NA
abundance: NA
j_gene: TRBJ2-5

CDR3nt: TGTGCCAGCAGTGCCCCCGAGGGATTACGGGGCTATGGCTACACCTTC
CDR3aa: CASSAPEGLRGYGYTF
v_gene: TRBV6-1
d_gene: NA
abundance: NA
j_gene: TRBJ1-2

CDR3nt: TGTGCCAGCAGCGCGGGACTTACCACAGATACGCAGTATTTT
CDR3aa: CASSAGLTTDTQYF
v_gene: TRBV9
d_gene: NA
abundance: NA
j_gene: TRBJ2-3

CDR3nt: TGTGCCAGCTCACTAGCGGGAGTCTACAATGAGCAGTTCTTC
CDR3aa: CASSLAGVYNEQFF
v_gene: TRBV18
d_gene: TRBD2
abundance: once
j_gene: TRBJ2-1